The text below deals with one T cell receptor (beta chain). Its antigen is currently unknown. Sequencing used immunoSEQ multiplex PCR; TCRdb keeps in-frame clones, though not all of them. The sample consists of several thousand clones, around two thirds of them appearing once. The CDR3 sequence is 19 residues long. Unmatched junction bases numbered 14, after V lost 4 bases and J lost 2 bases. Germline-derived CDR1 and CDR2 are SGHVS and FNYEAQ. This sample was taken from a study of early stage breast cancer tumors. Study-level information: Of around 15 invasive breast tumors, twelve were hormone receptor-positive, HER2-negative. Study findings and constraints: Bulk DNA sequencing of unsorted cells missed chain pairing and markers. In about 85% of the 16 patients, blood comparison separated tumor from normal breast.

The V call is TRBV7-6, the J call TRBJ1-4; 9 bases map to TRBD1. Material: normal breast tissue next to the tumor. This receptor was identified in a person aged 50-59 years with breast cancer. CDR3 in DNA: TGTGCCAGCAGCTCTACCACAGGGGGCGCATCCCGCACTAATGAAAAACTGTTTTTT. Its protein is CASSSTTGGASRTNEKLFF. Full variable domain (missing parts from reference TRBV7-6 and TRBJ1-4): GAGVSQSPRYKVTKRGQDVALRCDPISGHVSLYWYRQALGQGPEFLTYFNYEAQQDKSGLPNDRFSAERPEGSISTLTIQRTEQRDSAMYRCASSSTTGGASRTNEKLFFGSGTQLSVL.